This record looks at one TCR beta chain sequence and its context. Its antigen is still unknown. Use of 60 Vbeta and 13 Jbeta primers characterized the PCR. Here immunoSEQ multiplex PCR was the method, and the copy in TCRdb shows in-frame clones only, minus some. The profile shows about 87,000 clones, approximately 74% of them singletons. J was trimmed by 4 bases and V by 0 bases; bases with no gene match: 4. The CDR3 spans 15 residues. Looked up from germline, CDR1 is SGHVS and CDR2 is FQNEAQ. The source of the sample is a study of cytomegalovirus exposure and HLA in healthy donors. Study results and limitations: Because they were indistinguishable, some V segments, including TRBV6-2 and TRBV6-3, were excluded.

This chain links TRBV7-8 with TRBJ1-1; TRBD1 matches 8 bases. This sequence was found in a man aged 25 to 40 in good health and CMV-seropositive. Source material: PBMCs. CDR3 sequence (DNA): TGTGCCAGCAGCTTAGCCTGGACAGGGACCACTGAAGCTTTCTTT. It is translated as CASSLAWTGTTEAFF.